The 5 T cell receptor beta chains below all came from one sample that was sequenced in a study of early T cells in non-severe SARS-CoV-2 infection. Each CDR3 protein is one row after TCRdb ran MiXCR on the 5' RACE reads. The sample carries tens of thousands of distinct CDR3 sequences, around a sixth recorded once. The sequenced material came from whole blood. All receptors come from an adult who was a healthcare worker with PCR-confirmed SARS-CoV-2 infection or an uninfected control (not recorded which).

The chain couples TRBV7-2 to TRBJ2-2, with 7 bases aligning to TRBD1. The trim removed 5 bases at V and 6 bases at J, leaving 9 bases unmatched. The CDR3 is made up of 15 amino acids. The germline CDR1 and CDR2 sequences are SGHTA and FQGNSA. CDR3 DNA sequence: TGTGCCAGCAGCCCGGACTCGACAGGGCCCGGGGAGCTGTTTTTT. Its translation is CASSPDSTGPGELFF.

The chain combines TRBV7-9 with TRBJ2-7; the match to TRBD1 covers 9 bases. Trimming removed 5 bases from V and 2 bases from J; junction bases left unmatched: 7. CDR1 is SEHNR and CDR2 is FQNEAQ in the germline V gene (reference sequence). The CDR3 is made up of 15 amino acids. The CDR3 protein is CASSETGGLTYEQYF. In nucleotides, the CDR3 is TGTGCCAGCAGCGAGACAGGGGGACTTACCTACGAGCAGTACTTC.

This clonotype was observed a few times. This chain uses TRBV3-1 with TRBJ2-3, with D possibly called TRBD1 or TRBD2 (6 bases each). CDR3 length: 15 amino acids. CDR1 and CDR2 (germline): LGHDT, YNNKEL (reference sequence). The germline V and J ends were trimmed by 4 bases and 4 bases, with 15 bases remaining between them. The DNA of the CDR3 is TGTGCCAGCAGCCCAGCCGGGGGCTGGGCAGATACGCAGTATTTT. This gives the protein CASSPAGGWADTQYF.

This clonotype was counted between two and nine times. This chain links TRBV12-3 or TRBV12-4 with TRBJ1-5; D unresolved. The CDR3 loop spans 12 amino acids. Trimming took 6 bases from V and 5 from J, leaving 8 bases between them. The CDR3: CASRLVDQPQHF. DNA of the CDR3: TGTGCCAGCAGACTGGTCGATCAGCCCCAGCATTTT.

With respect to this clonotype: Sequence at one end of the junction differs from germline and may be a read error. This chain connects TRBV4-2 to TRBJ2-1; maybe TRBD1 (6 bases). The CDR3 loop spans 16 amino acids. The germline gives CDR1 LGHNA, CDR2 YNFKEQ. CDR3 nucleotide sequence: TGTGCCAACAGCCAAGATAAGGGCAGGGGCTACAATGAGCAGTTCTTC. This gives the protein CANSQDKGRGYNEQFF.